Listed below are T cell receptor beta chains from one sample, sequenced in a study of somatic mutations in cytotoxic T cells in rheumatoid arthritis. Profiling relied on immunoSEQ multiplex PCR, and the TCRdb table lists in-frame clones only, not all of them. The sample contains about 10,000 clones, 89% of which appear only once. Source material: CD4+ T cells sorted from blood. These receptors all come from a woman aged 18 to 35 with rheumatoid arthritis. Each CDR3 is given with its conserved first and last residue. The order of the fields is clone size, J gene, D gene, V gene, CDR3 protein, CDR3 DNA. A D gene is named only where the DNA matches it firmly. Size values are once, few and many counts, or a class for expanded clones, and some rows have none.

size: .; J: TRBJ1-1; D: TRBD1; V: TRBV7-3; CDR3: CASSLTSGGQGGKNTEAFF; DNA: TGTGCCAGCAGCTTAACGAGCGGGGGGCAGGGGGGGAAGAACACTGAAGCTTTCTTT
size: .; J: TRBJ2-5; D: TRBD2; V: TRBV4-1; CDR3: CASSQDRRGAGTQYF; DNA: TGCGCCAGCAGCCAAGATAGGCGGGGGGCAGGGACCCAGTACTTC
size: .; J: TRBJ1-5; D: TRBD1; V: TRBV19; CDR3: CASSMQGANTGQQPQHF; DNA: TGTGCCAGTAGTATGCAGGGGGCGAACACGGGCCAACAGCCCCAGCATTTT
size: once; J: TRBJ1-2; D: TRBD1; V: TRBV6-1; CDR3: CASRTPGTGYYGYTF; DNA: TGTGCCAGCAGGACCCCCGGGACAGGGTACTATGGCTACACCTTC
size: .; J: TRBJ2-2; D: TRBD1; V: TRBV10-3; CDR3: CAIGTVSSAGELFF; DNA: TGTGCCATCGGGACAGTGAGCTCCGCCGGGGAGCTGTTTTTT
size: .; J: TRBJ2-3; D: .; V: TRBV7-2; CDR3: CASSLPTPDDTDTQYF; DNA: TGTGCCAGCAGCCTCCCGACACCAGATGACACAGATACGCAGTATTTT
size: .; J: TRBJ2-7; D: TRBD1; V: TRBV18; CDR3: CASSPTGQARYEQYF; DNA: TGTGCCAGCTCACCCACGGGACAGGCGCGCTACGAGCAGTACTTC
size: .; J: TRBJ2-7; D: .; V: TRBV30; CDR3: CAWSGSPVGHEQYF; DNA: TGTGCCTGGAGTGGATCACCCGTGGGGCACGAGCAGTACTTC
size: few; J: TRBJ1-5; D: .; V: TRBV4-2; CDR3: CASSQRAGDNQPQHF; DNA: TGTGCCAGCAGCCAAAGGGCAGGGGACAATCAGCCCCAGCATTTT
size: .; J: TRBJ1-3; D: TRBD1; V: TRBV15; CDR3: CATSWDRGPGNTIYF; DNA: TGTGCCACCAGCTGGGACAGAGGACCTGGAAACACCATATATTTT
size: .; J: TRBJ2-5; D: TRBD1; V: TRBV4-3; CDR3: CASSQDDREFCPQYF; DNA: TGCGCCAGCAGCCAAGACGACAGGGAATTTTGTCCCCAGTACTTC
size: .; J: TRBJ2-5; D: TRBD1; V: TRBV27; CDR3: CASSPSGGGETQYF; DNA: TGTGCCAGCAGTCCATCAGGGGGTGGGGAGACCCAGTACTTC
size: .; J: TRBJ1-4; D: .; V: TRBV11-2; CDR3: CASSPTAAKNEKLFF; DNA: TGTGCCAGCAGCCCCACAGCCGCAAAGAATGAAAAACTGTTTTTT
size: .; J: TRBJ2-7; D: TRBD1; V: TRBV5-1; CDR3: CASRLPGQGLDEQYF; DNA: TGCGCCAGCCGTCTACCGGGACAGGGGCTCGACGAGCAGTACTTC
size: .; J: TRBJ1-1; D: .; V: TRBV19; CDR3: CASSIGTRGGTEAFF; DNA: TGTGCCAGTAGTATTGGCACACGGGGTGGGACTGAAGCTTTCTTT
size: .; J: TRBJ2-5; D: TRBD2; V: TRBV19; CDR3: CASSNSGRGEETQYF; DNA: TGTGCCAGTAGTAATAGCGGGAGAGGGGAAGAGACCCAGTACTTC
size: .; J: TRBJ2-7; D: .; V: TRBV10-3; CDR3: CAISDVLPDEQYF; DNA: TGTGCCATCAGTGACGTGCTCCCGGACGAGCAGTACTTC
size: .; J: TRBJ1-1; D: .; V: TRBV5-1; CDR3: CASSSSRGGNTEAFF; DNA: TGCGCCAGCAGCTCGAGTCGGGGTGGGAACACTGAAGCTTTCTTT
size: .; J: TRBJ2-2; D: TRBD2; V: TRBV16; CDR3: CASSPRSGELMSGTSRTGELFF; DNA: TGTGCCAGCAGCCCCCGTTCGGGGGAGCTTATGTCCGGGACTAGCAGGACCGGGGAGCTGTTTTTT